The clone carrying this T cell receptor (beta chain) was seen at least ten times. Antigen: not known. Germline V gene sequence: CDR1 MNHEY, CDR2 SVGAGI. Trimming removed 6 bases from V and 4 bases from J; junction bases left unmatched: 9. CDR3 size: 15 residues. This sample was taken from a study of T cell repertoires in cytomegalovirus infection. Study at large: Indications of both CMV infection and matching HLA type were provided by public TCR beta signatures.

Study-level points and caveats: Accumulated public TCR beta family frequency recognized individuals carrying CMV together with the relevant HLA.

TCRdb reprocessed the reads with MiXCR, giving one entry per CDR3 protein. The sample records fewer than 85,000 distinct CDR3 sequences, about 4% being singletons. The clonotype comes from a human donor in good health (CMV status not recorded). Some clones in this sample may be carry-over from other donors' samples. The chain recombines TRBV6-5 with TRBJ2-1; 7 bases map to TRBD2. The sequenced sample consisted of PBMCs. CDR3 nucleotides: TGTGCCAGCAGCCTCTCTAGCGGTCTTTACAATGAGCAGTTCTTC. It specifies CASSLSSGLYNEQFF.